A selection of T cell receptor beta chains follows, all from one sample in a study of T cell responses to AZD1222 COVID-19 vaccine. Libraries were prepared by immunoSEQ multiplex PCR; TCRdb keeps only in-frame clonotypes and omits some of them. The top ten hold 5.5% to 9% of the sample, which has 65,000 to 80,000 clones, roughly nine tenths seen once. The material sequenced was peripheral blood, taken on day 0 of MenACWY control vaccination. These receptors all come from an adult in good health. Both conserved end residues are part of each CDR3. Fields, in order: D gene, V gene, clone size, J gene, CDR3 DNA, CDR3 protein. A D gene is named only where the DNA matches it firmly. The size field is filled for only some rows; it gives once, few, many or a size class.

>.|TRBV12-5|.|TRBJ1-1
TGTGCTAGTGCCCGGGAGGCTGAAGCTTTCTTT
CASAREAEAFF
>.|TRBV5-1|.|TRBJ1-3
TGCGCCAGTAGCTTGTACCCCCAGATTGAGAGAGGAAACACCATATATTTT
CASSLYPQIERGNTIYF
>TRBD1|TRBV5-4|.|TRBJ1-5
TGTGCCAGCAGCAAAACAGGGGAATTAGGCAATCAGCCCCAGCATTTT
CASSKTGELGNQPQHF
>.|TRBV28|.|TRBJ1-5
TGTGCCAGCAGAGGATGGACAGTTAATCAGCCCCAGCATTTT
CASRGWTVNQPQHF
>.|TRBV7-9|.|TRBJ2-7
TGTGCCAGCAGCTATGGAGGGGGCCGGGCCTACGAGCAGTACTTC
CASSYGGGRAYEQYF
>.|TRBV12-3/TRBV12-4|.|TRBJ2-5
TGTGCCAGCAGGCCGTTGGCCCAAGAGACCCAGTACTTC
CASRPLAQETQYF
>.|TRBV6-1|.|TRBJ2-3
TGTGCCAGCAGTGAATCGGCAGGACCTACGCAGTATTTT
CASSESAGPTQYF
>.|TRBV5-1|.|TRBJ1-1
TGCGCCAGCAGTCAGGAGGGTCTCGAAGCTTTCTTT
CASSQEGLEAFF
>.|TRBV11-3|.|TRBJ2-7
TGTGCCAGCAGCTTAGAATATGGGGTAGAAGACGAGCAGTACTTC
CASSLEYGVEDEQYF
>TRBD1|TRBV2|.|TRBJ2-5
TGTGCCAGCGGGCGACAGGGGGCTTTGGAGACCCAGTACTTC
CASGRQGALETQYF
>.|TRBV21-1|.|TRBJ1-1
TGTGCCAGCAGCAAAGTCATTCGCGACCCCGGACGGGGACGGACTGAAGCTTTCTTT
CASSKVIRDPGRGRTEAFF
>.|TRBV4-3|.|TRBJ2-2
TGCGCCAGCAGCCAAGTTGCGGACCGTACCACCGGGGAGCTGTTTTTT
CASSQVADRTTGELFF
>.|TRBV19|.|TRBJ1-1
TGTGCCAGTAGTGGGACGGTGAACACTGAAGCTTTCTTT
CASSGTVNTEAFF
>.|TRBV14|.|TRBJ1-1
TGTGCCAGCAGCCAAGAAGTTATCTGGCATACGAACACTGAAGCTTTCTTT
CASSQEVIWHTNTEAFF
>.|TRBV5-1|.|TRBJ1-4
TGCGCCAGCAGCTTGGGGGGCTATAATGAAAAACTGTTTTTT
CASSLGGYNEKLFF
>TRBD1|TRBV2|.|TRBJ1-5
TGTGCCAGCACCGAAAGGTGGGGACAGTCGAGGAATGGCAATCAGCCCCAGCATTTT
CASTERWGQSRNGNQPQHF
>.|TRBV6-2/TRBV6-3|.|TRBJ2-1
TGTGCCAGCAGTTACTCGGACCCGATCTACAATGAGCAGTTCTTC
CASSYSDPIYNEQFF
>TRBD2|TRBV18|.|TRBJ2-3
TGTGCCAGCTCATCGACTAGCGGGGGGGCCTCGGTGACAGATACGCAGTATTTT
CASSSTSGGASVTDTQYF
>TRBD1|TRBV9|.|TRBJ1-4
TGTGCCAGCAGCCCCGGGACAGGGAGAACTAATGAAAAACTGTTTTTT
CASSPGTGRTNEKLFF
>.|TRBV6-2/TRBV6-3|.|TRBJ1-5
TGTGCCAGCAGCCCTGACTCAGGGTATAGCAATCAGCCCCAGCATTTT
CASSPDSGYSNQPQHF
>.|TRBV12-3/TRBV12-4|.|TRBJ2-7
TGTGCCAGCAGTTATGGGAACCGCTACGAGCAGTACTTC
CASSYGNRYEQYF
>.|TRBV4-3|.|TRBJ1-2
TGCGCCAGCAGCGGACAGACCGGCTACACCTTC
CASSGQTGYTF
>TRBD2|TRBV3-1/TRBV3-2|.|TRBJ2-1
TGTGCCAGCAGCCTGCGGCTAGCGGACTCCTACAATGAGCAGTTCTTC
CASSLRLADSYNEQFF
>TRBD1|TRBV7-2|.|TRBJ1-1
TGTGCCAGCAGCTTAGTGCCAGGGGGCGCCGCTGAAGCTTTCTTT
CASSLVPGGAAEAFF
>TRBD1|TRBV28|.|TRBJ1-2
TGTGCCAGCATCACACAGGGGGCCCCTCATGGCTACACCTTC
CASITQGAPHGYTF
>.|TRBV29-1|few|TRBJ2-3
TGCAGCGTTCAGAGCACAGATACGCAGTATTTT
CSVQSTDTQYF
>TRBD2|TRBV7-2|.|TRBJ2-1
TGTGCCAGCAGCTTAGAAGCGGGAGCACACAATGAGCAGTTCTTC
CASSLEAGAHNEQFF
>TRBD2|TRBV3-1/TRBV3-2|.|TRBJ2-3
TGTGCCAGCAGCCAAGATCTTAGCGGGAGTACAGATACGCAGTATTTT
CASSQDLSGSTDTQYF
>.|TRBV18|.|TRBJ1-1
TGTGCCAGCTCAATCCCGGGGGGCGAGAGGGGGAACACTGAAGCTTTCTTT
CASSIPGGERGNTEAFF
>TRBD1|TRBV5-4|.|TRBJ2-2
TGTGCCAGCAGCTTGGACAGGGGGTTGAACACCGGGGAGCTGTTTTTT
CASSLDRGLNTGELFF
>.|TRBV27|.|TRBJ2-3
TGTGCCAGCAGTCCCGGGTGGTTGGCAGATACGCAGTATTTT
CASSPGWLADTQYF
>TRBD1|TRBV3-1/TRBV3-2|.|TRBJ2-2
TGTGCCAGCAGCCAAGATGGGGGACAGGGGCGAACCGGGGAGCTGTTTTTT
CASSQDGGQGRTGELFF
>.|TRBV28|.|TRBJ2-7
TGTGCCAGCAGTCGGACAGGGACTAGGAGCTACGAGCAGTACTTC
CASSRTGTRSYEQYF
>TRBD2|TRBV6-2/TRBV6-3|once|TRBJ2-3
TGTGCCAGCAGTTACTCGGCTAGCGGGGGCACAGATACGCAGTATTTT
CASSYSASGGTDTQYF
>TRBD1|TRBV18|.|TRBJ2-3
TGTGCCAGCTCACCACTGTACAGGGGGCCGGAAGATACGCAGTATTTT
CASSPLYRGPEDTQYF
>.|TRBV19|few|TRBJ1-5
TGTGCCAGTAGTATTGACAGGAACAATCAGCCCCAGCATTTT
CASSIDRNNQPQHF
>TRBD1|TRBV6-5|.|TRBJ1-5
TGTGCCAGCAGGGCGACCGGGACAGGGATTCAGCCCCAGCATTTT
CASRATGTGIQPQHF
>.|TRBV7-9|.|TRBJ2-7
TGTGCCAGCAGCTTTCCGAGAGGTGGCAGGGGAGATTTCTACGAGCAGTACTTC
CASSFPRGGRGDFYEQYF
>.|TRBV28|.|TRBJ1-1
TGTGCCAGCGGAAGGACTGAAGCTTTCTTT
CASGRTEAFF
>.|TRBV10-3|.|TRBJ1-2
TGTGCCATCAGTGAGTCGACTCGGCAGGGGCCAGAGGTTGGCTACACCTTC
CAISESTRQGPEVGYTF
>TRBD2|TRBV9|once|TRBJ2-1
TGTGCCAGCAGCGTAGCAAGCGGGGGGTCCGGTGAGCAGTTCTTC
CASSVASGGSGEQFF
>.|TRBV7-2|.|TRBJ2-2
TGTGCCAGCAGCTCCGATTCTAGCAGCACCGGGGAGCTGTTTTTT
CASSSDSSSTGELFF
>.|TRBV28|once|TRBJ1-1
TGTGCCAGCAGTGGAAGATGGCCCAGGACTGAAGCTTTCTTT
CASSGRWPRTEAFF
>.|TRBV5-1|.|TRBJ1-1
TGCGCCACTAGGACGGATGTGGGGACTGAAGCTTTCTTT
CATRTDVGTEAFF
>.|TRBV11-2|.|TRBJ1-2
TGTGCCAGCAGCTCCGGGCACTATGGCTACACCTTC
CASSSGHYGYTF
>.|TRBV6-2/TRBV6-3|medium-sized|TRBJ1-6
TGTGCCAGCAGTTACTCGACCCCGGGACAACGATATAATTCACCCCTCCACTTT
CASSYSTPGQRYNSPLHF
>TRBD2|TRBV18|.|TRBJ2-7
TGTGCCAGCTCACCTCGACTAGCGGGAGATGAGCAGTACTTC
CASSPRLAGDEQYF